This T cell receptor (beta chain) derives from a study of blood T cell repertoires in COVID-19. Study summary: Collection of acute and convalescent COVID-19 samples took place in the United States, Italy and Spain.

Authors' data handling: Amplified reference gene primers provided the basis for estimating nucleated cell counts. Produced via immunoSEQ multiplex PCR; TCRdb's table is partial and in-frame only. That table supplies the V and J calls and clone size; D and trimming were determined from the DNA. The data show tens of thousands of clones, with 75% to 95% seen just once and 2% to 2.5% held by the top ten. This clone was detected once. The CDR3 length is 16 residues. Germline loops: CDR1 MNHEY, CDR2 SMNVEV (reference sequence). The V segment lost 3 bases and the J segment 3 bases; nucleotides outside the gene matches: 10.

What was sequenced was peripheral blood. The V call is TRBV27, the J call TRBJ1-2, with 7 bases identical to TRBD1. The receptor was isolated from a man aged 60 to 69 with acute or convalescent COVID-19. CDR3 in amino acids: CASSFRAPQGDYGYTF. The CDR3 region has the DNA TGTGCCAGCAGTTTCCGCGCGCCTCAGGGGGACTATGGCTACACCTTC.